Following are 19 T cell receptor beta chains from one sample sequenced in a study of prognosis after radiotherapy for stage I lung cancer. TCR beta CDR3 amplification from genomic DNA was performed by two-round multiplex PCR. Specific primers for each TRBV and TRBJ gene were what first-round PCR used. TCRdb called the multiplex PCR reads again in MiXCR, with one record for every CDR3 protein. There are about 13,000 distinct CDR3 sequences in the sample; about 50% occur only once, and approximately 30% lies in the top ten. This material consisted of PBMCs, taken before or after stereotactic body radiation therapy (not recorded which). Source of these receptors: a donor over 45 with non-small cell lung cancer.

This rearrangement joins TRBV29-1 to TRBJ2-1; D uncertain. V was cut by 7 bases and J by 7 bases, with 23 bases left in between. CDR1 SQVTM and CDR2 ANQGSEA come from the germline V gene. The CDR3 length is 15 residues. In DNA form, the CDR3 reads TGCAGCGCCGGCAATTCCGCCCTACTAATGAATGAGCAGTTCTTC. This sequence encodes CSAGNSALLMNEQFF.

This clonotype turned up a few times. This chain links TRBV4-3 with TRBJ2-6, with 7 bases matching TRBD1. The J segment lost 0 bases and the V segment lost 0 bases, leaving 8 bases of the junction unmatched. The CDR3 runs 19 residues. Germline lookup yields CDR1 LGHNA and CDR2 YSLEER. CDR3 in amino acids: CASSQELRGRTSGANVLTF. CDR3 nucleotide sequence: TGCGCCAGCAGCCAAGAGCTGAGGGGGCGGACCTCTGGGGCCAACGTCCTGACTTTC.

The table lists this clonotype with many counts. With a much larger clone just one base away, this may be a read error. The CDR3 DNA is TGTGCCAGCAGCTTCGGGTCCAGGGGGCTTAATTCACCCCCCCACTTT. As protein: CASSFGSRGLNSPPHF. The rearrangement joins TRBV7-9 to TRBJ1-6; 8 nucleotides agree with TRBD1. The CDR3 consists of 16 residues. Germline CDR1 SEHNR, CDR2 FQNEAQ (reference sequence).

In this sample, this clonotype is medium-sized. V and J are TRBV9 and TRBJ2-3, with a tentative D call TRBD2 (6 bases). Between the trimmed V and J ends, which lost 5 bases and 2 bases, there was a span of 12 bases. This CDR3 comprises 14 residues. Looked up from germline, CDR1 is SGDLS and CDR2 is YYNGEE. CDR3 in amino acids: CASSPAGYTDTQYF. The CDR3 DNA follows: TGTGCCAGCAGTCCGGCGGGATACACAGATACGCAGTATTTT.

The V gene is TRBV5-1, the J gene TRBJ1-6, with 9 bases fitting TRBD1. Germline loops: CDR1 SGHRS, CDR2 YFSETQ. The CDR3 has 16 amino acids. Trimming at V came to 3 bases and at J to 6 bases, leaving 7 bases not matched to a gene. CDR3 region: CASSSLPGQGNSPLHF. The CDR3, as DNA: TGCGCCAGCAGCTCACTCCCGGGACAGGGTAATTCACCCCTCCACTTT.

This clonotype is categorized as medium-sized. The chain recombines TRBV7-9 with TRBJ1-6; D is unclear. This CDR3 is 14 amino acids long. V was clipped by 2 bases and J by 9 bases, with 11 bases between them. Per the germline V gene, CDR1 is SEHNR and CDR2 is FQNEAQ (reference sequence). The CDR3 DNA reads TGTGCCAGCAGCTTATCCAACGGAGGTTCACCCCTCCACTTT. Protein sequence: CASSLSNGGSPLHF.

Many counts were recorded for this clonotype. The chain employs TRBV28 and TRBJ2-4; tentatively, D is TRBD1 (6 bases). The germline CDR1 and CDR2 sequences are MDHEN and SYDVKM. There are 13 residues in the CDR3. V dropped 7 bases and J dropped 7 bases, with 14 bases sitting between them. Written as DNA, the CDR3 is TGTGCCAGCAAACATCAGGGGCGGAACATTCAGTACTTC. Its protein is CASKHQGRNIQYF.

The chain couples TRBV30 to TRBJ1-4; D not certain. The V end was cut by 2 bases, the J end by 6 bases, with 10 bases between. The CDR3 is 13 amino acids. Germline V lookup: CDR1 GTSNPN, CDR2 SVGIG (reference sequence). The CDR3 spells CAWSRRADEKLFF. As DNA, the CDR3 is TGTGCCTGGAGTCGGCGAGCGGATGAAAAACTGTTTTTT.

CDR3 nucleotide sequence: TGTGCCAGCAGCGTAGTGCGGAACCGGGGGACAGATACGCAGTATTTT. Translation gives CASSVVRNRGTDTQYF. The V and J genes are TRBV9 and TRBJ2-3; TRBD2 might be the D (6 bases). There are 16 residues in the CDR3. Deletions cut 0 bases from V and 3 bases from J, with 14 bases between. Germline CDR1 reads SGDLS; CDR2 reads YYNGEE.

The V and J genes are TRBV20-1 and TRBJ2-1, with TRBD2 as a possible D gene (6 bases). V shed 6 bases and J shed 6 bases, with 12 bases lying between them. This CDR3 comprises 12 residues. Per germline, CDR1 DFQATT and CDR2 SNEGSKA (reference sequence). For the CDR3, the DNA is TGCAGTGCCGGGGGAAGCGGCAATGAGCAGTTCTTC. Protein sequence: CSAGGSGNEQFF.

Concerning this clonotype: This likely came from a read error, as a far larger clone is one base away. The chain joins TRBV6-4 to TRBJ2-2, with no clear D. The CDR3 has 16 amino acids. With 7 bases removed from V and 3 bases from J, the gap between germline ends came to 18 bases. The V gene's germline CDR1 is MRHNA and CDR2 SNTAGT. CDR3 residues: CASIPVAVSYTGELFF. The DNA of the CDR3 is TGTGCCAGCATTCCGGTTGCCGTCTCATACACCGGGGAGCTGTTTTTT.

This clonotype was observed at least ten times. The chain employs TRBV19 and TRBJ1-1; no definite D call. Germline loops: CDR1 LNHDA, CDR2 SQIVND (reference sequence). The germline V and J ends were trimmed by 3 bases and 5 bases, with 10 bases remaining between them. CDR3 length: 13 residues. CDR3 protein: CASSIRGTTEAFF. CDR3 bases: TGTGCCAGTAGTATTCGGGGTACGACTGAAGCTTTCTTT.

On this clonotype: A single base is all that separates this from a far larger clone, so a read error is likely. The chain is built from TRBV6-5 and TRBJ1-5; D ambiguous. The V gene's germline CDR1 is MNHEY and CDR2 SVGAGI. The CDR3 sequence is 14 residues long. DNA for the CDR3: TGTGCCAACAGTCCCCGACACGGTTCACAGCCCCAGCATTTT. This codes for CANSPRHGSQPQHF.

By share of the sample, this clonotype is medium-sized. This rearrangement joins TRBV6-2 or TRBV6-3 to TRBJ2-3, with D unresolved. The CDR3 has 12 residues. Germline V lookup: CDR1 MNHEY, CDR2 SVGEGT. The V gene lost 5 bases and the J gene lost 9 bases, with 12 bases spanning the gap. The CDR3: CASSDLVDTQYF. CDR3 sequence (DNA): TGTGCCAGCAGTGACCTGGTGGACACGCAGTATTTT.

By share of the sample, this clonotype is medium-sized. The chain recombines TRBV5-1 with TRBJ2-3; weak D call: TRBD2 (6 bases). The CDR3 is 17 residues long. The germline V and J ends were trimmed by 0 bases and 1 base, with 15 bases remaining between them. Germline V gene lookup returns CDR1 SGHRS and CDR2 YFSETQ. The CDR3 protein is CASSLDNQAGRTDTQYF. As DNA, the CDR3 is TGCGCCAGCAGCTTGGATAACCAAGCGGGTCGCACAGATACGCAGTATTTT.

J is TRBJ2-1 and V is TRBV11-2, with 9 nucleotides matching TRBD2. In germline, CDR1 is SGHAT, CDR2 FQNNGV. J was trimmed by 4 bases and V by 2 bases; bases with no gene match: 9. The CDR3 length is 17 residues. The CDR3 sequence is CASSLMTQREAYNEQFF. The CDR3 DNA is TGTGCCAGCAGCTTAATGACCCAGCGGGAGGCGTACAATGAGCAGTTCTTC.

This clonotype is medium-sized by share. The chain links TRBV6-1 to TRBJ2-3, with 13 bases aligning to TRBD2. The V segment lost 7 bases and the J segment 5 bases; nucleotides outside the gene matches: 15. The length of the CDR3 is 18 residues. Germline V CDR1 and CDR2: MNHNS, SASEGT. Here the CDR3 DNA reads TGTGCCAGCACACGACACCCTACTAGCGGGAGGGCTTTAGATACGCAGTATTTT. Protein product: CASTRHPTSGRALDTQYF.

V usage is TRBV11-2 and J usage is TRBJ2-2, with TRBD2 identical over 7 bases. The V gene end was trimmed by 4 bases and the J gene end by 8 bases; junction bases not matched to a gene: 4. CDR1 SGHAT and CDR2 FQNNGV come from the germline V gene. The CDR3 has 13 amino acids. CDR3 in amino acids: CASSSFGRGELFF. In DNA, the CDR3 is TGTGCCAGCAGCTCATTCGGGAGGGGGGAGCTGTTTTTT.

In this sample, this clonotype turned up many times. The J gene is TRBJ2-7, the V gene TRBV3-1, with TRBD1 as a possible D gene (6 bases). Trimming left V 3 bases short and J 3 bases short, with 12 bases between. Germline V CDR1 and CDR2: LGHDT, YNNKEL (reference sequence). The CDR3 loop spans 14 amino acids. CDR3 sequence: CASSHAGVYYEQYF. CDR3 nucleotides: TGTGCCAGCAGCCATGCAGGGGTTTACTACGAGCAGTACTTC.